This entry lists 18 T cell receptor beta chains sequenced from one sample in a study of control samples from healthy donors and cancer patients. Here immunoSEQ multiplex PCR was the method, and the copy in TCRdb shows in-frame clones only, minus some. The table records about 10,000 clones, approximately 91% of them present only once. Material for sequencing was PBMCs. The source is a man in his sixties with colorectal cancer.

CDR3 nucleotide sequence: TGTGCCAGCAGCCAGGGACTTCTCGAGCAGTACTTC. Translating it yields CASSQGLLEQYF. The chain joins TRBV7-9 to TRBJ2-7, with D perhaps TRBD2 (6 bases). From germline, CDR1 is SEHNR and CDR2 FQNEAQ (reference sequence). This CDR3 spans 12 amino acids. V was cut by 5 bases and J by 6 bases, with 11 bases left in between.

The J gene is TRBJ2-2, the V gene TRBV11-1; D ambiguous. The CDR3 has 16 residues. The V end was cut by 5 bases, the J end by 0 bases, with 13 bases between. CDR1 SGHAT and CDR2 FQDESV come from the germline V gene (reference sequence). CDR3 coding DNA: TGTGCCAGCAGCCCAAGGACGGTCGCGAACACCGGGGAGCTGTTTTTT. This gives the protein CASSPRTVANTGELFF.

The V gene is TRBV4-1, the J gene TRBJ1-1; D call uncertain. Looked up from germline, CDR1 is MGHRA and CDR2 is YSYEKL. This CDR3 comprises 15 residues. The germline V and J ends were trimmed by 5 bases and 1 base, with 14 bases remaining between them. This CDR3 reads CASSDGPPPNTEAFF. The CDR3 DNA is TGCGCCAGCAGCGATGGGCCACCGCCGAACACTGAAGCTTTCTTT.

The DNA for the CDR3 is TGTGCCAGCAGTTATCAGGGAAACTATGGCTACACCTTC. This translates into CASSYQGNYGYTF. J is TRBJ1-2 and V is TRBV27, with a possible D match to TRBD1 (5 bases). Per germline, CDR1 MNHEY and CDR2 SMNVEV (reference sequence). There are 13 residues in the CDR3. V was cut by 4 bases and J by 2 bases, with 8 bases left in between.

CDR3 residues: CASSFLSGGENIQYF. In DNA, the CDR3 is TGTGCCAGCAGTTTCTTATCAGGGGGAGAAAACATTCAGTACTTC. The rearrangement joins TRBV28 to TRBJ2-4; 7 bases agree with TRBD1. The CDR3 is made up of 15 amino acids. J lost 5 bases, V lost 3 bases, and 7 bases had no gene match. CDR1 is MDHEN and CDR2 is SYDVKM in the germline V gene.

This rearrangement joins TRBV5-1 to TRBJ2-1, with TRBD2 as a possible D gene (5 bases). The germline gives CDR1 SGHRS, CDR2 YFSETQ. The CDR3 consists of 14 residues. V gave up 5 bases and J gave up 2 bases, with 11 bases separating them. The CDR3 DNA follows: TGCGCCAGCAGGTACGGGGTAGCCTACAATGAGCAGTTCTTC. Translation: CASRYGVAYNEQFF. The full variable domain, completed using reference TRBV5-1 and TRBJ2-1, is KAGVTQTPRYLIKTRGQQVTLSCSPISGHRSVSWYQQTPGQGLQFLFEYFSETQRNKGNFPGRFSGRQFSNSRSEMNVSTLELGDSALYLCASRYGVAYNEQFFGPGTRLTVL.

V is TRBV9 and J is TRBJ2-3; D gene unclear. The CDR3 is 14 residues long. V dropped 2 bases and J dropped 4 bases, with 11 bases sitting between them. From germline, CDR1 is SGDLS and CDR2 YYNGEE. CDR3 residues: CASSVSLSSDTQYF. In DNA form, the CDR3 reads TGTGCCAGCAGCGTTTCGCTAAGTTCAGATACGCAGTATTTT.

V is TRBV5-1 and J is TRBJ2-2; 14 bases agree with TRBD2. Trimming at V came to 3 bases and at J to 7 bases, leaving 5 bases not matched to a gene. CDR1 and CDR2 (germline): SGHRS, YFSETQ. CDR3 size: 16 residues. CDR3 sequence (DNA): TGCGCCAGCAGCTGGTGGACTAGCGGGGGGATCGGGGAGCTGTTTTTT. Amino acid sequence: CASSWWTSGGIGELFF.

This chain links TRBV7-2 with TRBJ1-5; tentatively, D is TRBD1 (6 bases). V was clipped by 5 bases and J by 4 bases, with 12 bases between them. This CDR3 has 14 amino acids. Germline loops: CDR1 SGHTA, CDR2 FQGNSA. CDR3 sequence: CASSGVDSNQPQHF. In nucleotides, the CDR3 is TGTGCCAGCAGCGGGGTGGACAGTAATCAGCCCCAGCATTTT. The full variable domain, completed using reference TRBV7-2 and TRBJ1-5, is GAGVSQSPSNKVTEKGKDVELRCDPISGHTALYWYRQSLGQGLEFLIYFQGNSAPDKSGLPSDRFSAERTGGSVSTLTIQRTQQEDSAVYLCASSGVDSNQPQHFGDGTRLSIL.

This sequence joins TRBV28 and TRBJ1-1; 7 nucleotides line up with TRBD1. This CDR3 is built from 14 residues. V shed 6 bases and J 1 base; nucleotides not matched to a gene: 5. The germline V gene encodes CDR1 MDHEN and CDR2 SYDVKM. This CDR3 is CASSGTGENTEAFF. The CDR3 region has the DNA TGTGCCAGCAGCGGAACAGGGGAGAACACTGAAGCTTTCTTT.

The chain carries TRBV21-1 and TRBJ2-1; the D segment call TRBD2 is taken from the table without a DNA check. TRBV21-1 is an annotated pseudogene. The CDR3 runs to 16 residues. CDR3 in amino acids: CASRRSSGGTYNEQFF. In DNA, the CDR3 is TGTGCCAGCAGAAGGTCTAGCGGGGGAACCTACAATGAGCAGTTCTTC.

The chain combines TRBV4-1 with TRBJ2-2; D is perhaps TRBD1 (5 bases). The V gene lost 8 bases and the J gene lost 4 bases, with 14 bases spanning the gap. This CDR3 is 14 amino acids long. CDR1 is MGHRA and CDR2 is YSYEKL in the germline V gene. CDR3 amino acids: CASSGHLSTGELFF. In DNA form, the CDR3 reads TGCGCCAGCTCCGGACACTTATCCACCGGGGAGCTGTTTTTT.

The CDR3: CAWSSDRGNYNEQFF. The DNA for the CDR3 is TGTGCCTGGAGTTCGGACAGGGGAAATTACAATGAGCAGTTCTTC. This chain uses TRBV30 with TRBJ2-1; 9 bases map to TRBD1. The trim removed 2 bases at V and 4 bases at J, leaving 6 bases unmatched. CDR3 length: 15 residues. Germline values: CDR1 GTSNPN, CDR2 SVGIG (reference sequence).

J is TRBJ2-7 and V is TRBV9, with 9 bases matching TRBD1. Germline lookup yields CDR1 SGDLS and CDR2 YYNGEE. This CDR3 contains 16 residues. The V segment lost 0 bases and the J segment 0 bases; nucleotides outside the gene matches: 4. Here the CDR3 reads CASSVGGTGHSYEQYF. Written as DNA, the CDR3 is TGTGCCAGCAGCGTAGGTGGGACAGGGCACTCCTACGAGCAGTACTTC.

The chain joins TRBV15 to TRBJ2-5; 12 bases are a match to TRBD2. CDR3 size: 17 residues. V shed 3 bases and J 2 bases; nucleotides not matched to a gene: 7. The germline gives CDR1 LNHNV, CDR2 YYDKDF (reference sequence). Here the CDR3 DNA reads TGTGCCACCAGCAGCCAGGGACTAGCGGGCAGTCAAGAGACCCAGTACTTC. This codes for CATSSQGLAGSQETQYF.

V and J are TRBV5-1 and TRBJ2-3, with 8 bases aligning to TRBD2. Germline CDR1 and CDR2: SGHRS and YFSETQ. The trim removed 5 bases at V and 3 bases at J, leaving 5 bases unmatched. This CDR3 has 14 residues. CDR3 loop: CASRRGVETDTQYF. Written as DNA, the CDR3 is TGCGCCAGCAGGCGGGGGGTAGAAACAGATACGCAGTATTTT.

The rearrangement uses TRBV28 and TRBJ2-7; 9 bases agree with TRBD1. The CDR3 runs to 15 residues. The germline V gene encodes CDR1 MDHEN and CDR2 SYDVKM. After removal of 4 bases from V and 5 bases from J, the junction contained 9 bases not matched to a gene. The CDR3 DNA is TGTGCCAGCAGTTCACCTGGGACAGGGATCAACGAGCAGTACTTC. Translation gives CASSSPGTGINEQYF.

This clone has a handful of counts. V gene TRBV27 combines with J gene TRBJ2-7; TRBD1 matches at 8 bases. With V trimmed by 6 bases and J by 7 bases, 8 bases remained unmatched. The CDR3 has 13 residues. CDR1 and CDR2 from the germline V gene are MNHEY and SMNVEV (reference sequence). The CDR3 DNA reads as TGTGCCAGCAGCCCGACAGGGGCGGGTGAGCAGTACTTC. Protein sequence: CASSPTGAGEQYF.